The clone carrying this TCR beta chain was seen ten or more times. Its cognate antigen is unknown. This CDR3 spans 17 amino acids. The germline CDR1 and CDR2 sequences are SEHNR and FQNEAQ (reference sequence). With V trimmed by 5 bases and J by 2 bases, 13 bases remained unmatched. The record originates from a study of T cells after posttransplantation cyclophosphamide. Points from the study as a whole: Donor CD8+ memory clones often dominated recipient blood repertoires at later times.

Cyclophosphamide on days +3 and +4 followed busulfan-fludarabine conditioning and a marrow graft. Clones were sequenced by immunoSEQ multiplex PCR, and TCRdb holds only the in-frame ones, with some missing. The sample shows roughly 6,200 clones, none of them appearing just once. The sequenced sample was PBMCs, obtained after an allogeneic stem cell transplant with post-transplant cyclophosphamide. The rearrangement joins TRBV7-9 to TRBJ2-7; the match to TRBD2 covers 9 bases. This TCR was recovered from a male patient between 25 and 39 years old who received an allogeneic stem cell transplant from an unrelated donor, was CMV-positive, and had acute and chronic GVHD. Some T cells may be transferred from the graft donor. The DNA for the CDR3 is TGTGCCAGCAGCCCCCGGACTAGCGCCGAACTCACCTACGAGCAGTACTTC. Translated: CASSPRTSAELTYEQYF. The full variable domain, rest sourced from reference TRBV7-9 and TRBJ2-7, is DTGVSQNPRHKITKRGQNVTFRCDPISEHNRLYWYRQTLGQGPEFLTYFQNEAQLEKSRLLSDRFSAERPKGSFSTLEIQRTEQGDSAMYLCASSPRTSAELTYEQYFGPGTRLTVT.